This paragraph covers one T cell receptor gamma chain sequence. This clone is regarded as medium-sized (0.01 to 0.1%). Its antigen remains unidentified. No much larger clonotype is one base removed from it; base qualities were not supplied. In both library methods, multiplex PCR was carried out with primers targeting conserved V and J regions of the TCR genes. Purified and pooled amplicons were sequenced on an Illumina MiSeq platform. The study's processing was this. V(D)J alignment, clonotype assembly and translation were done with MiXCR, while functionality assessment and CDR3 repertoire analyses were done with VDJtools. CDR3 followed the IMGT definition, and analyses included only productive sequences that used functional genes, leaving out ORF genes and pseudogenes. Identical amino acid CDR3s of major clonotypes (frequency >=5%) were searched for across all patients and controls using a custom Python script. A one-sided non-parametric Wilcoxon test was used to compare clonotype frequencies in patients versus controls. TCRdb called clones afresh from the public reads with CATT; identical DNA rows were later merged. TCRdb's processing, not the study's, gives the V and J calls here. This sample lists thousands of gamma-chain clones; over 7.5% were detected once. Jointly, the top ten make up under 3.5% of the sample.

The CDR3 numbers 16 residues from cysteine through phenylalanine. Only the CDR3 DNA stays, 48 bases, in frame from base 1. V trim: 0 bases; J trim: 1 base; unmatched bases: 5. Looking up the germline V gene yields CDR1 VENAVY and CDR2 YDSYNSRV. This sample is part of a study of gamma delta lymphoproliferative disorders and STAT genes (dated 2018 in TCRdb). In the study overall: The LymphoTrack Dx TCRG Assay was used to build gamma-chain libraries from a minimum of 50 ng of genomic DNA. To confirm results, a couple of gamma-chain samples and every delta-chain sample were sequenced twice. The study profiled TCR gamma and delta CDR3 repertoires by deep sequencing in Tgammadelta lymphoproliferative disease patients and healthy controls, within a larger immunophenotypic and STAT-mutation study. Because no corresponding Invivoscribe delta assay was available, delta-chain libraries were prepared according to the standard operating procedure of the EuroClonality-NGS working group. The investigation overall reported the following: Control T cells were likely spread across varied maturation stages, whereas leukemic cells were skewed toward terminal effectors, which potentially limits comparisons between patients and controls. Almost every major gamma and delta clonotype found in patients was public, meaning shared with at least one healthy donor, with just a couple of gamma clonotypes being private to disease. When whole repertoires were clustered, gamma repertoires from patients grouped apart from those of healthy controls, but delta repertoires did not separate between the groups. The authors pointed out that NGS specificity may be lower at low frequencies, so whether leukemic clones are public or private needs to be confirmed.

For both patients and controls, peripheral blood mononuclear cells were isolated, and the genomic DNA from these cells was used for TCR sequencing. Controls were approximately 23 healthy adult blood donors, with a median age of approximately 69 years and some 12 males and some 11 females, matched to patients for age and sex. This chain joins TRGV8 to TRGJP2. The J gene, not given by TCRdb, was assigned here from a germline match of the nucleotide sequence. The sequencing input was blood. The source of this sequence is a human donor in good health. Here is the DNA: TGTGCCACCTGGGATAGGCCATTTAGTAGTGATTGGATCAAGACGTTT. This yields the protein CATWDRPFSSDWIKTF.